These 20 T cell receptor beta chains were all obtained from the same sample, sequenced in a study of long-term antiretroviral therapy in people with HIV. Researchers ran immunoSEQ v3.0 at survey level. Data came from immunoSEQ multiplex PCR; TCRdb stores just in-frame clones and leaves some out. The sample lists tens of thousands of clones, around 90% seen once, with over 4% in the top ten. This specimen was unsorted PBMCs, taken 5 to 5.5 years after starting antiretroviral therapy. The receptors were sampled from a woman in her thirties or forties with HIV.

The V and J genes are TRBV5-4 and TRBJ2-2, with 7 bases matching TRBD2. Germline assignment: CDR1 SGHNT and CDR2 YYREEE (reference sequence). V trimming: 4 bases; J trimming: 6 bases; junction bases outside the gene matches: 9. The CDR3 sequence is 15 residues long. The CDR3 nucleotides are TGTGCCAGCAGCCGGGCAGGGAGGGTTGCCGGGGAGCTGTTTTTT. Its translation is CASSRAGRVAGELFF.

CDR3 sequence: CASSPSDREGGNTIYF. The CDR3 DNA sequence: TGTGCCAGCAGCCCTTCGGACAGGGAAGGTGGAAACACCATATATTTT. This sequence joins TRBV13 and TRBJ1-3; 8 bases map to TRBD1. V shed 5 bases and J 3 bases; nucleotides not matched to a gene: 9. CDR1 PRHDT and CDR2 FYEKMQ come from the germline V gene (reference sequence). CDR3 size: 16 residues.

The chain links TRBV5-6 to TRBJ1-1, with TRBD1 as a possible D gene (5 bases). The germline V gene encodes CDR1 SGHDT and CDR2 YYEEEE. The CDR3 consists of 13 residues. V lost 4 bases to trimming and J lost 6 bases, with 13 bases between them. The CDR3 region has the DNA TGTGCCAGCAGCGGGGGGTTGGCCCCTGAAGCTTTCTTT. Translating it yields CASSGGLAPEAFF.

CDR3 amino acids: CASSVAPGTEQETQYF. CDR3 coding DNA: TGTGCCAGCAGCGTAGCTCCCGGGACAGAGCAAGAGACCCAGTACTTC. The chain combines TRBV9 with TRBJ2-5; 7 bases are a match to TRBD1. CDR3 length equals 16 residues. Germline V gene sequence: CDR1 SGDLS, CDR2 YYNGEE. V trimming: 0 bases; J trimming: 2 bases; junction bases outside the gene matches: 7.

V is TRBV29-1 and J is TRBJ1-2; no firm D call. The V end lost 5 bases, the J end lost 8 bases, and 12 bases lay between the germline ends. The CDR3 is 11 residues long. Germline V CDR1 and CDR2: SQVTM, ANQGSEA. CDR3 DNA: TGCAGCGTTACTGACATTTTAGGCTACACCTTC. Its protein product is CSVTDILGYTF.

V is TRBV11-2 and J is TRBJ2-5, with TRBD2 identical over 15 bases. This CDR3 is 17 amino acids long. Losses at the gene ends were 3 bases for V and 2 bases for J; bases not matched to a gene: 4. Germline V gene sequence: CDR1 SGHAT, CDR2 FQNNGV. Written as DNA, the CDR3 is TGTGCCAGCAGCTTGATGGGACTAGCGGGAGGACAAGAGACCCAGTACTTC. Its protein is CASSLMGLAGGQETQYF.

The chain carries TRBV10-3 and TRBJ2-3; 7 nucleotides line up with TRBD2. V shed 7 bases, J shed 0 bases, and the junction held 13 bases outside the gene matches. There are 17 residues in the CDR3. Germline V gene data show CDR1 as ENHRY and CDR2 as SYGVKD. The CDR3 protein is CAIKGRGGGLSTDTQYF. The CDR3 region has the DNA TGTGCCATCAAAGGGCGCGGGGGTGGGCTCAGCACAGATACGCAGTATTTT.

CDR3: CASSYAQSAGYTF. The CDR3 DNA reads as TGTGCCAGCAGTTACGCGCAGTCTGCTGGCTACACCTTC. The chain combines TRBV6-6 with TRBJ1-2; D uncertain. Germline V gene lookup returns CDR1 MNHNY and CDR2 SVGAGI (reference sequence). The ends were cut back, 2 bases at V and 7 bases at J, with 11 bases in the middle. CDR3 length equals 13 residues.

The chain carries TRBV19 and TRBJ1-1; a possible D gene is TRBD1 (5 bases). In germline, CDR1 is LNHDA, CDR2 SQIVND (reference sequence). The CDR3 totals 16 residues. V lost 4 bases and J lost 5, with 20 bases in between. The CDR3 reads CASSKEGAWVETEAFF. The CDR3 DNA sequence: TGTGCCAGTAGTAAGGAAGGGGCCTGGGTCGAAACTGAAGCTTTCTTT.

This clone was picked up one time. The chain recombines TRBV2 with TRBJ1-4, with no clear D. The germline V gene encodes CDR1 SNHLY and CDR2 FYNNEI. V was cut by 0 bases and J by 1 base, with 9 bases left in between. This CDR3 spans 16 amino acids. CDR3 sequence (DNA): TGTGCCAGCAGTGAAGCGCAATCCTTAACTAATGAAAAACTGTTTTTT. This encodes CASSEAQSLTNEKLFF.

The chain joins TRBV9 to TRBJ2-1; 12 bases agree with TRBD2. Per the germline V gene, CDR1 is SGDLS and CDR2 is YYNGEE. The CDR3 has 18 amino acids. V trimming: 0 bases; J trimming: 5 bases; junction bases outside the gene matches: 9. Here the CDR3 DNA reads TGTGCCAGCAGCGTAGGCCTAGCGGGGGGGCCCTTTAACAATGAGCAGTTCTTC. It encodes CASSVGLAGGPFNNEQFF.

The chain links TRBV5-6 to TRBJ2-3; D remains ambiguous. The CDR3 covers 13 residues. V was shortened by 5 bases and J by 4 bases, with 11 bases between the two germline ends. Germline CDR1 SGHDT, CDR2 YYEEEE. CDR3 residues: CASSHFPSDTQYF. In DNA, the CDR3 is TGTGCCAGCAGTCATTTTCCATCAGATACGCAGTATTTT.

With respect to this clone: This same CDR3 is encoded by further DNA sequences in the sample. V is TRBV29-1 and J is TRBJ1-1; no clear D. From germline, CDR1 is SQVTM and CDR2 ANQGSEA. Trimming removed 6 bases from V and 2 bases from J, with 7 bases in between. This CDR3 spans 11 amino acids. CDR3 DNA sequence: TGCAGCGTAAGAAAAAACACTGAAGCTTTCTTT. It is translated as CSVRKNTEAFF.

This rearrangement joins TRBV7-9 to TRBJ1-2; D remains unclear. Trimming removed 3 bases at V and 8 bases at J, with 10 bases between. In germline, CDR1 is SEHNR, CDR2 FQNEAQ (reference sequence). The CDR3 contains 12 residues. CDR3 bases: TGTGCCAGCAGCTTGCGGGAATCCGGCTACACCTTC. Encoded protein: CASSLRESGYTF.

The rearrangement links TRBV7-9 to TRBJ2-7; D may correspond to TRBD1 or TRBD2 (7 bases each). V was cut by 4 bases and J by 3 bases, with 10 bases left in between. This CDR3 region has 13 residues. CDR1 and CDR2 (germline): SEHNR, FQNEAQ (reference sequence). CDR3 DNA: TGTGCCAGCAGCTCAGGGGGGGACTACGAGCAGTACTTC. Translating it yields CASSSGGDYEQYF.

CDR3 coding DNA: TGCAGCGTCCGTCAGGGGGCGCGAGGCACTGAAGCTTTCTTT. As protein: CSVRQGARGTEAFF. The chain combines TRBV29-1 with TRBJ1-1; 8 bases agree with TRBD1. Looked up from germline, CDR1 is SQVTM and CDR2 is ANQGSEA. The CDR3 sequence is 14 residues long. V shed 6 bases and J 4 bases; nucleotides not matched to a gene: 10.

The chain links TRBV5-8 to TRBJ1-2; perhaps TRBD1 as D (5 bases). The V end lost 6 bases, the J end lost 4 bases, and 13 bases lay between the germline ends. The CDR3 totals 13 residues. CDR1 SGHTS and CDR2 YDEGEE come from the germline V gene. The CDR3 nucleotides are TGTGCCAGCACCTCCGGGGGAGGCTATGGCTACACCTTC. Its protein is CASTSGGGYGYTF.

V usage is TRBV9 and J usage is TRBJ2-2; 8 nucleotides align to TRBD2. The CDR3 contains 16 residues. Germline-derived CDR1 and CDR2 are SGDLS and YYNGEE. Trimming took 2 bases from V and 4 from J; bases not matched to a gene: 7. CDR3 amino acids: CASSVSSGGSTGELFF. The CDR3 DNA is TGTGCCAGCAGCGTTTCGAGCGGGGGATCCACCGGGGAGCTGTTTTTT.

This clone has more than one count but fewer than ten. The chain couples TRBV13 to TRBJ2-1; 10 bases align to TRBD2. The CDR3 loop spans 15 amino acids. In germline, CDR1 is PRHDT, CDR2 FYEKMQ (reference sequence). V shed 5 bases and J 2 bases; nucleotides not matched to a gene: 3. The CDR3 here is CASSPTSGTYNEQFF. CDR3 nucleotide sequence: TGTGCCAGCAGCCCTACTAGCGGGACCTACAATGAGCAGTTCTTC.

The V gene is TRBV4-1, the J gene TRBJ1-5; no definite D call. Germline V lookup: CDR1 MGHRA, CDR2 YSYEKL. The V end was cut by 4 bases, the J end by 0 bases, with 7 bases between. The CDR3 covers 14 residues. This CDR3 is CASSRVYSNQPQHF. In nucleotides, the CDR3 is TGCGCCAGCAGCCGGGTTTATAGCAATCAGCCCCAGCATTTT.